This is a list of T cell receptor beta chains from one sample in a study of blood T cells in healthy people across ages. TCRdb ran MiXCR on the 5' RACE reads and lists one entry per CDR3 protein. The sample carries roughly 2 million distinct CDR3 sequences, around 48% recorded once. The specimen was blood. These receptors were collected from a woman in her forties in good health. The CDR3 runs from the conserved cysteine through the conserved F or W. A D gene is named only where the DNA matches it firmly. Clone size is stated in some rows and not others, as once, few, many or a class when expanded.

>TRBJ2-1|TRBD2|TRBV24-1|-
CATSDRTSGVNEQFF
TGTGCCACCAGTGATCGGACTAGCGGGGTTAATGAGCAGTTCTTC
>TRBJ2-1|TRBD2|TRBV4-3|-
CASSQNLAGGYNEQFF
TGCGCCAGCAGCCAGAATCTCGCGGGAGGATACAATGAGCAGTTCTTC
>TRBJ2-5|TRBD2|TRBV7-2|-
CASSLGRLAEETQYF
TGTGCCAGCAGCTTAGGTCGGCTAGCGGAAGAGACCCAGTACTTC
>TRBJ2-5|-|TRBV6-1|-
CASSEDEVRGTQYF
TGTGCCAGCAGTGAAGATGAGGTCAGAGGGACCCAGTACTTC
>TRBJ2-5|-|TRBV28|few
CASSLTQAGGTQYF
TGTGCCAGCAGTTTGACTCAAGCCGGCGGGACCCAGTACTTC
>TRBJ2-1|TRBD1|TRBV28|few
CASSSLQGAGYNEQFF
TGTGCCAGCAGTTCGCTACAGGGGGCCGGCTACAATGAGCAGTTCTTC
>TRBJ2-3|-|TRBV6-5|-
CASSKQGFGTDTQYF
TGTGCCAGCAGTAAACAGGGCTTCGGCACAGATACGCAGTATTTT
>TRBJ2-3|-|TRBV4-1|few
CASSQGGGATDTQYF
TGCGCCAGCAGCCAAGGTGGGGGGGCCACAGATACGCAGTATTTT
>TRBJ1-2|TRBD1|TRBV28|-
CASSTGDNFGGYTF
TGTGCCAGCAGTACAGGGGATAACTTCGGTGGCTACACCTTC
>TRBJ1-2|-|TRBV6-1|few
CASSAYGYTF
TGTGCCAGCAGCGCCTATGGCTACACCTTC
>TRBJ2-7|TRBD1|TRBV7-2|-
CASSLGQLSSYEQYF
TGTGCCAGCAGCTTGGGACAGCTGTCCTCCTACGAGCAGTACTTC
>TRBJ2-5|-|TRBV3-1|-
CASSSLGASQETQYF
TGTGCCAGCAGCTCACTAGGGGCGAGCCAAGAGACCCAGTACTTC
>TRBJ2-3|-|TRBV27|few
CASSPPGGPSTDTQYF
TGTGCCAGCAGCCCCCCCGGGGGGCCTAGCACAGATACGCAGTATTTT
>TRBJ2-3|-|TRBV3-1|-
CASSLGAARGDTQYF
TGTGCCAGCAGCCTGGGGGCGGCCCGGGGGGATACGCAGTATTTT
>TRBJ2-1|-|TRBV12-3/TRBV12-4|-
CASSPRMNEQFF
TGTGCCAGCAGTCCCCGGATGAATGAGCAGTTCTTC
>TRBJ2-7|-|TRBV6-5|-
CASSYSFTDYEQYF
TGTGCCAGCAGTTACTCATTCACAGACTACGAGCAGTACTTC
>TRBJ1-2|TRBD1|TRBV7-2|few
CASSPGQGSFNYGYTF
TGTGCCAGCAGCCCCGGACAGGGAAGTTTTAACTATGGCTACACCTTC
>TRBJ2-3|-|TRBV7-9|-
CASSLVGGPSTDTQYF
TGTGCCAGCAGCTTAGTTGGGGGCCCTAGCACAGATACGCAGTATTTT
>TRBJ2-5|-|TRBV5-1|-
CASRARAMETQYF
TGCGCCAGCCGCGCTCGGGCGATGGAGACCCAGTACTTC
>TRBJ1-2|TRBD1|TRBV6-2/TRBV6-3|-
CASKRTGDPLAYGYTF
TGTGCCAGCAAGCGGACAGGGGATCCCCTCGCCTATGGCTACACCTTC
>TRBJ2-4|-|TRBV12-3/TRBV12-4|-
CASSLGSRQGFVKNIQYF
TGTGCCAGCAGTTTAGGATCGCGCCAGGGTTTTGTCAAAAACATTCAGTACTTC
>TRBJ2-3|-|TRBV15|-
CATSREEYGAPDTQYF
TGTGCCACCAGCAGAGAGGAATACGGAGCTCCCGATACGCAGTATTTT
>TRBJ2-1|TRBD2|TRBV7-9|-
CASSSPVAGDSYEQFF
TGTGCCAGCAGCTCCCCGGTAGCGGGGGACTCCTACGAGCAGTTCTTC
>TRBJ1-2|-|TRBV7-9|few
CASSPGLNLGYTF
TGTGCCAGCAGCCCAGGGCTTAATCTTGGCTACACCTTC
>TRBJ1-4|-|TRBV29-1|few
CSVRTSGGNEKLFF
TGCAGCGTTCGAACGTCGGGCGGCAATGAAAAACTGTTTTTT
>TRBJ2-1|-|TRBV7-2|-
CASSLEPSFEQFF
TGTGCCAGCAGCTTAGAACCTAGTTTTGAGCAGTTCTTC
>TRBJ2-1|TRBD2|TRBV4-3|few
CASSQAGTSGGAFEQFF
TGCGCCAGCAGCCAAGCCGGGACTAGCGGGGGGGCGTTTGAGCAGTTCTTC
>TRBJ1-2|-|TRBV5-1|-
CASSSSRGNWNYGYTF
TGCGCCAGCAGCTCAAGTAGGGGAAATTGGAACTATGGCTACACCTTC
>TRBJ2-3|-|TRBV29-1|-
CSVGGDGGTDTQYF
TGCAGCGTTGGTGGGGACGGTGGCACAGATACGCAGTATTTT
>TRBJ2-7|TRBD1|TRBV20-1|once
CSARPRGQGGTYNEQYF
TGCAGTGCTAGGCCTAGGGGACAGGGAGGAACCTACAATGAGCAGTACTTC
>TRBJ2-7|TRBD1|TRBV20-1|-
CSASPPETGLTGEQYF
TGCAGTGCTAGTCCCCCCGAGACAGGGCTTACGGGAGAGCAGTACTTC
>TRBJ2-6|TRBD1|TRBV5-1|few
CASSLRTGGTGANVLTF
TGCGCCAGCAGCCTACGCACAGGGGGCACTGGGGCCAACGTCCTGACTTTC
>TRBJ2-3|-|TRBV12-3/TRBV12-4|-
CASSLLGGWSDTQYF
TGTGCCAGCAGTCTCCTGGGGGGCTGGTCAGATACGCAGTATTTT
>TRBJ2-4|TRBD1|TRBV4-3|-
CASSQGQGRKNIQYF
TGCGCCAGCAGCCAGGGACAGGGGCGAAAAAACATTCAGTACTTC
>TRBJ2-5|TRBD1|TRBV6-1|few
CASSERQGAQETQYF
TGTGCCAGCAGTGAAAGGCAGGGGGCTCAAGAGACCCAGTACTTC
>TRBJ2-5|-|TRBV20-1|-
CSARADGPWAQYF
TGCAGTGCTAGAGCCGACGGTCCGTGGGCCCAGTACTTC
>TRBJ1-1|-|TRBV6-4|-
CASSDSAGSVLGDTEAFF
TGTGCCAGCAGTGACTCGGCAGGTTCCGTCCTAGGGGACACTGAAGCTTTCTTT
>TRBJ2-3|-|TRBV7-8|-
CASSLAVGVTDTQYF
TGTGCCAGCAGCTTAGCTGTCGGGGTGACAGATACGCAGTATTTT
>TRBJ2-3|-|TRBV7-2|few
CASSLEGRSDTQYF
TGTGCCAGCAGCTTAGAGGGGAGGTCAGATACGCAGTATTTT
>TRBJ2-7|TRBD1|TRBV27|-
CASGLSQGVIAYEQYF
TGTGCCAGCGGTTTATCGCAGGGGGTTATTGCCTACGAGCAGTACTTC
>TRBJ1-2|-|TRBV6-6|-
CASWGYGYTF
TGTGCCAGCTGGGGGTATGGCTACACCTTC
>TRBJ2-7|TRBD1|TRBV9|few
CASSVEPGTGSYEQYF
TGTGCCAGCAGCGTAGAGCCCGGGACAGGCTCCTACGAGCAGTACTTC
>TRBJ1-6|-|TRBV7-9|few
CASSPRGTSSYNSPLHF
TGTGCCAGCAGCCCCCGGGGAACTAGCTCCTATAATTCACCCCTCCACTTT
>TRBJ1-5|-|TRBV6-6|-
CASRSRTTFSNQPQHF
TGTGCCAGCAGGTCTCGGACAACCTTTAGCAATCAGCCCCAGCATTTT
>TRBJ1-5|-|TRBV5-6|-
CASSLLGPTSYQPQHF
TGTGCCAGCAGCTTATTAGGACCAACTAGCTATCAGCCCCAGCATTTT
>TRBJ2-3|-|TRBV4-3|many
CASSQVSRTDTQYF
TGCGCCAGCAGCCAAGTATCTAGGACAGATACGCAGTATTTT
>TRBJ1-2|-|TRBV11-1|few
CASSLQAVDSGYTF
TGTGCCAGCAGCTTACAGGCGGTGGACTCCGGCTACACCTTC
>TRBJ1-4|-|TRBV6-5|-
CASSPDGRVVEKLFF
TGTGCCAGCAGCCCGGACGGGCGCGTGGTCGAAAAACTGTTTTTT
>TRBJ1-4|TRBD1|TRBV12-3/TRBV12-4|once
CASSFSTGATNEKLFF
TGTGCCAGCAGTTTCTCCACAGGGGCGACTAATGAAAAACTGTTTTTT
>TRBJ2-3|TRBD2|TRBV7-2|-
CASSLAASGGSSTDTQYF
TGTGCCAGCAGCTTAGCTGCTAGCGGGGGATCTAGCACAGATACGCAGTATTTT
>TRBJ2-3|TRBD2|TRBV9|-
CASSYDPGGPTDTQYF
TGTGCCAGCAGCTACGACCCGGGGGGTCCCACAGATACGCAGTATTTT
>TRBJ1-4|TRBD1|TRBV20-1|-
CSAGTGVGEKLFF
TGCAGTGCGGGGACAGGGGTTGGGGAAAAACTGTTTTTT
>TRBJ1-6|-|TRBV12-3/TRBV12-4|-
CASSLTGVDSPLHF
TGTGCCAGCAGTTTGACGGGGGTTGATTCACCCCTCCACTTT
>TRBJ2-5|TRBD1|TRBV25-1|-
CASRMTGAGETQYF
TGTGCCAGCAGGATGACAGGGGCCGGAGAGACCCAGTACTTC
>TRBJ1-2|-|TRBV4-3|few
CASSQVMGDNYGYTF
TGCGCCAGCAGCCAAGTGATGGGGGACAACTATGGCTACACCTTC
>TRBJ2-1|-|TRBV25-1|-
CASSPTGRGGLNEQFF
TGTGCCAGCAGTCCGACTGGAAGGGGAGGCCTGAATGAGCAGTTCTTC
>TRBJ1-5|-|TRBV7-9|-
CASSPSGVGNQPQHF
TGTGCCAGCAGCCCGTCAGGGGTCGGCAATCAGCCCCAGCATTTT
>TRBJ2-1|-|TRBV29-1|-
CSASKGNEQFF
TGCAGCGCCTCCAAAGGTAATGAGCAGTTCTTC
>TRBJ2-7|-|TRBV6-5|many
CASSQDGEQYF
TGTGCCAGCAGTCAGGACGGCGAGCAGTACTTC